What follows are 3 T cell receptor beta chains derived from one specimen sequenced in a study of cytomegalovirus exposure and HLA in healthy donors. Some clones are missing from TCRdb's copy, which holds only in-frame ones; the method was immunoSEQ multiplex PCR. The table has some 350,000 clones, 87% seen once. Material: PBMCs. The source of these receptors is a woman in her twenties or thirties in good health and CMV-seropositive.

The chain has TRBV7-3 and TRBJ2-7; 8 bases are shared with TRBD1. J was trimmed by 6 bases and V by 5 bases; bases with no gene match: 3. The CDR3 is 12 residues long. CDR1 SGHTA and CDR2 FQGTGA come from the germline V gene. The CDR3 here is CASSPTGGEQYF. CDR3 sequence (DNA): TGTGCCAGCAGCCCTACAGGGGGCGAGCAGTACTTC.

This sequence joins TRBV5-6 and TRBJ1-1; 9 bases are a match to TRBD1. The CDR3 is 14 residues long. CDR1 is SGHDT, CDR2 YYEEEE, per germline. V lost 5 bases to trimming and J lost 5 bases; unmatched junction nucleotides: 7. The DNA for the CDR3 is TGTGCCAGCAGTCGGGACAGGGAAAGGACTGAAGCTTTCTTT. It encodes CASSRDRERTEAFF.

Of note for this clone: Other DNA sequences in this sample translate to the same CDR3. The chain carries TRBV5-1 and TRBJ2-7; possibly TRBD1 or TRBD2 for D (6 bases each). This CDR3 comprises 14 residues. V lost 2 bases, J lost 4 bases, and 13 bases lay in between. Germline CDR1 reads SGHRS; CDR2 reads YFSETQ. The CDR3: CASSFRGPSYEQYF. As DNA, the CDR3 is TGCGCCAGCAGCTTCCGGGGGCCGTCTTACGAGCAGTACTTC.